A selection of T cell receptor beta chains follows, all from one sample in a study of STAT3 mutations in large granular lymphocyte leukemia. Assay used: immunoSEQ multiplex PCR; TCRdb lists only in-frame clones, some missing. The sample lists about 12,000 clones; over 70% were seen once. The sequenced material came from peripheral blood mononuclear cells. The receptors come from a man between 60 and 75 years old with T-cell large granular lymphocyte leukemia. Some clones in this sample may be carry-over from other donors' samples. The CDR3 runs from the conserved cysteine through the conserved F or W. Size is stated for part of the rows, as once, few or many counts, or as a class when the clone is expanded.

clone_size v_call cdr3_aa
once TRBV13 CASSSGVGAEAFF
NA TRBV10-1 CASSEAAVDEQYF
NA TRBV19 CASSILTTDNEQFF
NA TRBV6-6 CASSKGGTGSYEQYF
once TRBV5-8 CASSLGGGSGANVLTF
NA TRBV6-4 CASSLLAGGYNEQFF
NA TRBV28 CASSLVRVIGMNTEAFF
NA TRBV25-1 CASSVPTAQNTGELFF
NA TRBV9 CASSVGGADTDTQYF
NA TRBV27 CASRLGGLAPWDEQFF
NA TRBV28 CASSFLSLSRHRGYGYTF
few TRBV6-6 CASSYTGEGGYTF
NA TRBV9 CASSPGAGKQYGYTF
NA TRBV2 CASSPGVAGRSVF
NA TRBV30 CAWSGRLERGSYEQYF
NA TRBV4-2 CASSSLREGLGEQYF
NA TRBV9 CASGSSSYEQYF
NA TRBV4-2 CASSHARGGSQETQYF
NA TRBV20-1 CSATSGSKQYF
NA TRBV7-2 CASSHIGNPRNTIYF
NA TRBV25-1 CASSGGNIWAQYF
NA TRBV18 CASSLGGASNEKLFF
once TRBV7-8 CASSFSTGGAAFF
NA TRBV6-5 CASSYQRLSSYEQYF
NA TRBV30 CASLPSSYNEQFF